These 20 T cell receptor beta chains originate from one sample sequenced in a study of regulatory T cells in long-lasting Graves disease. As to time point: persistent/refractory GD, antithyroid drugs over 5 years with positive TRAb. Extracted RNA from PBMCs served as the source of the TCR library. To make TCR beta libraries, researchers used iRepertoire HTBI primers and Arm-PCR of CDR3 regions. TCRdb re-called the multiplex PCR reads with MiXCR, one entry per CDR3 protein. The table records around 400,000 distinct CDR3 sequences, roughly a fifth of them present only once. The material sequenced was peripheral blood mononuclear cells (PBMCs), taken when the disease was refractory, from a patient treated with antithyroid drugs. The receptors stem from a female donor with Graves disease.

This clonotype was seen at least ten times. The chain joins TRBV3-1 to TRBJ1-1; D is uncertain. V lost 0 bases and J lost 0, with 5 bases in between. CDR1 is LGHDT, CDR2 YNNKEL, per germline (reference sequence). This CDR3 spans 14 amino acids. CDR3 sequence reads: CASSQDPVNTEAFF. For the CDR3, the DNA is TGTGCCAGCAGCCAAGATCCGGTGAACACTGAAGCTTTCTTT.

This clonotype came up once. The chain couples TRBV28 to TRBJ2-1; 8 nucleotides agree with TRBD2. The CDR3 contains 13 residues. Germline V lookup: CDR1 MDHEN, CDR2 SYDVKM. V gave up 11 bases and J gave up 9 bases; unmatched junction bases: 12. The CDR3 loop is CAAVGSGKLEQFF. In DNA form, the CDR3 reads TGTGCCGCGGTAGGTAGCGGGAAGCTTGAGCAGTTCTTC.

The chain recombines TRBV20-1 with TRBJ1-6, with 9 positions matching TRBD1. This CDR3 is 15 amino acids long. V shed 6 bases, J shed 7 bases, and the junction held 10 bases outside the gene matches. Looked up from germline, CDR1 is DFQATT and CDR2 is SNEGSKA (reference sequence). The CDR3 DNA follows: TGCAGTGCCCGGACAGGGGCCGCGGGGAATTCACCCCTCCACTTT. Translating it yields CSARTGAAGNSPLHF.

This clonotype was seen many times. The genes are TRBV10-1 and TRBJ1-6, with D hard to call. The CDR3 is 13 amino acids. Germline loops: CDR1 WNHNN, CDR2 SYGVQD (reference sequence). V shed 3 bases and J shed 9 bases, with 9 bases lying between them. The CDR3 region is CASSDNRISPLHF. The CDR3 nucleotides read TGCGCCAGCAGTGATAATAGGATTTCACCCCTCCACTTT.

This clonotype was detected once. A far larger clone is one nucleotide away, so this likely arose from a read error. V gene TRBV7-3 combines with J gene TRBJ2-3, with 10 bases lining up with TRBD2. This CDR3 is 16 amino acids long. V trimming: 2 bases; J trimming: 5 bases; junction bases outside the gene matches: 7. Looked up from germline, CDR1 is SGHTA and CDR2 is FQGTGA. The CDR3, as DNA: TGTGCCAGCAGCTTAGGGGCTAGCGGGAGTAGAGATACGCAGTATTTT. It encodes CASSLGASGSRDTQYF.

This sequence joins TRBV11-2 and TRBJ2-1; 15 positions agree with TRBD2. The junction had 8 bases not matched to a gene; V was cut back by 3 bases and J by 8 bases. This CDR3 has 17 amino acids. Germline CDR1 SGHAT, CDR2 FQNNGV. CDR3 sequence reads: CASSLTGLAGGRDEQFF. The CDR3 DNA follows: TGTGCCAGCAGCTTGACCGGACTAGCGGGAGGGAGAGATGAGCAGTTCTTC. Full variable domain (remainder filled in from reference TRBV11-2 and TRBJ2-1): EAGVAQSPRYKIIEKRQSVAFWCNPISGHATLYWYQQILGQGPKLLIQFQNNGVVDDSQLPKDRFSAERLKGVDSTLKIQPAKLEDSAVYLCASSLTGLAGGRDEQFFGPGTRLTVL.

The chain has TRBV7-9 and TRBJ2-2; no firm D call. V lost 1 base and J 0 bases, leaving 9 bases between the germline ends. Germline V CDR1 and CDR2: SEHNR, FQNEAQ (reference sequence). The CDR3 loop spans 16 amino acids. CDR3 in amino acids: CASSLVKPSNTGELFF. Here the CDR3 DNA reads TGTGCCAGCAGCTTAGTCAAGCCCTCGAACACCGGGGAGCTGTTTTTT.

The table lists this clonotype with a few counts. The rearrangement joins TRBV7-9 to TRBJ1-4; 8 bases align to TRBD1. The V gene's germline CDR1 is SEHNR and CDR2 FQNEAQ (reference sequence). J gave up 7 bases and V 6 bases, and 7 bases lay outside the gene matches. The CDR3 is 14 residues long. For the CDR3, the DNA is TGTGCCAGCAGATCTGGACAGGGAGGTGAAAAACTGTTTTTT. Protein: CASRSGQGGEKLFF.

In its sample, this clonotype was seen many times. This sequence joins TRBV6-1 and TRBJ2-5; 15 bases fit TRBD2. The CDR3 extends over 16 amino acids. CDR1 and CDR2 from the germline V gene are MNHNS and SASEGT. V lost 3 bases and J lost 5; bases outside the gene matches: 4. CDR3 DNA sequence: TGTGCCAGCAGTGACGGACTAGCGGGAGGGCCGGAGACCCAGTACTTC. The encoded protein is CASSDGLAGGPETQYF.

This clonotype appeared a few times. CDR3 amino acids: CASSPTGLWRQYF. CDR3 DNA: TGTGCCAGCAGCCCCACCGGACTGTGGAGGCAGTACTTC. The chain recombines TRBV2 with TRBJ2-7, with D possibly being TRBD2 (5 bases). Germline V gives CDR1 SNHLY, CDR2 FYNNEI. The CDR3 runs to 13 residues. Trimming stripped 6 bases from V and 9 bases from J, with 18 bases between.

This clonotype was seen a handful of times. The chain employs TRBV4-1 and TRBJ2-5, with no clear D. The CDR3 runs to 12 residues. V lost 1 base, J lost 5 bases, and 5 bases lay in between. Germline CDR1 reads MGHRA; CDR2 reads YSYEKL. The CDR3 sequence is CASSQAGETQYF. In DNA form, the CDR3 reads TGCGCCAGCAGCCAAGCTGGTGAGACCCAGTACTTC.

This clonotype was detected only a few times. This chain links TRBV7-9 with TRBJ2-7, with 11 bases identical to TRBD2. This CDR3 contains 17 residues. Germline CDR1 reads SEHNR; CDR2 reads FQNEAQ (reference sequence). Trimming took 1 base from V and 5 from J; bases not matched to a gene: 10. CDR3 sequence (DNA): TGTGCCAGCAGCTTAGGGGAAAAACTAGCGGGAGACGACGAGCAGTACTTC. Translating it yields CASSLGEKLAGDDEQYF.

This clonotype was picked up many times. J is TRBJ2-7 and V is TRBV28, with D possibly matching TRBD1 (6 bases). Germline CDR1 reads MDHEN; CDR2 reads SYDVKM. The ends were cut back, 6 bases at V and 3 bases at J, with 18 bases in the middle. The CDR3 sequence is 15 residues long. The CDR3 sequence is CASSTNRESIYEQYF. CDR3 nucleotides: TGTGCCAGCAGCACAAACAGGGAGTCGATCTACGAGCAGTACTTC.

This clonotype occurred many times. The chain joins TRBV6-1 to TRBJ2-5, with D perhaps being TRBD1 or TRBD2 (6 bases each). The CDR3 runs 15 residues. V was trimmed by 5 bases and J by 5 bases, leaving 18 bases between them. Germline V CDR1 and CDR2: MNHNS, SASEGT. The CDR3 spells CASSREELGGETQYF. For the CDR3, the DNA is TGTGCCAGCAGTAGGGAAGAGTTAGGGGGGGAGACCCAGTACTTC.

In its sample, this clonotype was seen many times. The V and J genes are TRBV16 and TRBJ2-1, with D perhaps TRBD1 (5 bases). This CDR3 comprises 15 residues. Germline assignment: CDR1 KGHSY and CDR2 FQNENV. Trimming left V 6 bases short and J 4 bases short, with 16 bases between. The CDR3 loop reads CASSKDILGYNEQFF. The CDR3 region has the DNA TGTGCCAGCAGTAAGGACATCCTGGGGTACAATGAGCAGTTCTTC.

V usage is TRBV28 and J usage is TRBJ2-4; the D is unclear. Trimming took off 2 bases at V and 0 bases at J, with 14 bases between the two ends. Germline CDR1 and CDR2: MDHEN and SYDVKM. This CDR3 contains 17 residues. The CDR3 DNA is TGTGCCAGCAGTTTACGGCAGTTCTCGATAGCCAAAAACATTCAGTACTTC. Translating gives CASSLRQFSIAKNIQYF.

V is TRBV10-1 and J is TRBJ2-1; the match to TRBD1 covers 7 bases. Germline V lookup: CDR1 WNHNN, CDR2 SYGVQD (reference sequence). This CDR3 has 15 residues. Trimming cost V 6 bases and J 2 bases; bases outside gene matches: 7. This CDR3 reads CASSRRDSTYNEQFF. The CDR3 DNA sequence: TGCGCCAGCAGCCGCCGGGACAGCACCTACAATGAGCAGTTCTTC.

This clonotype occurred many times. This chain uses TRBV24-1 with TRBJ2-6, with D unclear. Germline assignment: CDR1 KGHDR and CDR2 SFDVKD. The CDR3 is made up of 15 amino acids. V lost 4 bases to trimming and J lost 4 bases, with 10 bases between them. The CDR3 sequence: CATSDRQPGANVLTF. CDR3 bases: TGTGCCACCAGTGACCGTCAGCCGGGGGCCAACGTCCTGACTTTC.

Ten or more counts support this clonotype. This chain joins TRBV27 and TRBJ2-7; 8 nucleotides agree with TRBD2. The V gene end was trimmed by 6 bases and the J gene end by 0 bases; junction bases not matched to a gene: 4. CDR3 size: 14 residues. Germline values: CDR1 MNHEY, CDR2 SMNVEV (reference sequence). CDR3: CASRTAGDSYEQYF. CDR3 nucleotide sequence: TGTGCCAGCAGAACAGCGGGGGACTCCTACGAGCAGTACTTC.

The chain combines TRBV10-1 with TRBJ1-1; TRBD1 might be the D (5 bases). The CDR3 sequence is 14 residues long. Per germline, CDR1 WNHNN and CDR2 SYGVQD (reference sequence). V shed 6 bases and J shed 5 bases, with 16 bases lying between them. The CDR3 region has the DNA TGCGCCAGCAGCGAGAGCAGGGTAAAGACTGAAGCTTTCTTT. The encoded protein is CASSESRVKTEAFF.